Given below is one T cell receptor (beta chain) in context. Its antigen is not known. The CD8+ and CD4+ T cells were negatively isolated, with the TEMRA cells enriched by FACS. Random hexamers were used to reverse transcribe roughly 0.45 to 1 ug of RNA. TCRdb fed the immunoSEQ multiplex PCR reads into MiXCR, producing one record per CDR3 protein. The table has approximately 130,000 distinct CDR3 sequences, under 95% seen once; the top ten hold around 0.24%. The data are from a study of CD8 T cells in Susac syndrome. Findings and limits, study-wide: The number of individuals included in the study's TCR sequencing and HLA analysis was acknowledged as relatively small.

Sequencing input: CD8+ T cells from PBMCs. The sequence derives from a human donor with multiple sclerosis.

The CDR3 bases are TGTGCCAGCAGCCCGGCCCGGGAGGCGACTGAAGCTTTCTTT. Residues: CASSPAREATEAFF. The gene calls are TRBV7-8 and TRBJ1-1; D remains ambiguous. In germline, CDR1 is SGHVS, CDR2 FQNEAQ. The V and J ends lost 5 bases and 5 bases respectively, with 15 bases between them. This CDR3 has 14 residues.